Shown below are 13 T cell receptor beta chains from a single sample sequenced in a study of human T cells and chemical hapten exposure. A single record per CDR3 protein comes from TCRdb applying MiXCR to the RACE reads. This table holds about 340,000 distinct CDR3 sequences, 5.5% to 8% found once. Time point given: patch test 1, 2 weeks after DPC sensitization. Treatment given: therapeutic diphenylcyclopropenone sensitization with weekly scalp DPC. Specimen: whole blood, collected in connection with sensitization to the hapten diphenylcyclopropenone (DPC). All receptors come from a woman under 30 with alopecia areata. Some clones in this sample may be carry-over from other donors' samples.

The chain combines TRBV7-9 with TRBJ1-3; tentatively, D is TRBD1 (5 bases). Germline V gene sequence: CDR1 SEHNR, CDR2 FQNEAQ (reference sequence). Deletions cut 3 bases from V and 0 bases from J, with 9 bases between. This CDR3 is built from 15 residues. CDR3 nucleotide sequence: TGTGCCAGCAGCTTCCGGGGGAGCTCTGGAAACACCATATATTTT. Protein product: CASSFRGSSGNTIYF.

The gene calls are TRBV11-3 and TRBJ1-6; 8 positions agree with TRBD1. The length of the CDR3 is 13 residues. V lost 6 bases, J lost 6 bases, and 1 base stayed unmatched. Germline CDR1 and CDR2: SGHNT and YENEEA. CDR3 DNA sequence: TGTGCCAGCAGTCAGGGGGCTAATTCACCCCTCCACTTT. Its translation: CASSQGANSPLHF. The full variable domain, in which reference TRBV11-3 and TRBJ1-6 provide the parts outside the CDR3, is EAGVVQSPRYKIIEKKQPVAFWCNPISGHNTLYWYLQNLGQGPELLIRYENEEAVDDSQLPKDRFSAERLKGVDSTLKIQPAELGDSAVYLCASSQGANSPLHFGNGTRLTVT.

By its share, this clonotype is medium-sized. V and J are TRBV5-1 and TRBJ2-5; no definite D call. V dropped 9 bases and J dropped 5 bases, with 11 bases sitting between them. Germline CDR1 and CDR2: SGHRS and YFSETQ. The CDR3 is made up of 11 amino acids. The CDR3 here is CANPRAETQYF. The CDR3 DNA is TGCGCCAACCCAAGGGCCGAGACCCAGTACTTC.

This clonotype was seen at least ten times. The V call is TRBV6-2 or TRBV6-3, the J call TRBJ2-6, with D hard to call. V was clipped by 4 bases and J by 4 bases, with 5 bases between them. CDR3 length: 13 residues. Germline V lookup: CDR1 MNHEY, CDR2 SVGEGT. CDR3 coding DNA: TGTGCCAGCAGTTCTACAGGGGCCAACGTCCTGACTTTC. Its translation is CASSSTGANVLTF.

This clonotype was seen only a few times. The chain uses TRBV11-2 and TRBJ2-5; no firm D call. In germline, CDR1 is SGHAT, CDR2 FQNNGV. The CDR3 is 14 amino acids. Trimming pared 4 bases from V and 5 bases from J, leaving 14 bases between. This chain's CDR3 is CASSWSARLETQYF. The CDR3 coding sequence is TGTGCCAGCAGCTGGTCCGCCAGGTTGGAGACCCAGTACTTC.

A few counts support this clonotype. The V call is TRBV20-1, the J call TRBJ2-7, with 9 bases lining up with TRBD2. The V gene's germline CDR1 is DFQATT and CDR2 SNEGSKA (reference sequence). The CDR3 spans 17 residues. The V and J ends lost 0 bases and 0 bases, in that order; junction bases with no gene match: 9. CDR3 nucleotides: TGCAGTGCTAGAGATGAGCTAGCGGGGTTAGGCTCCTACGAGCAGTACTTC. It codes for CSARDELAGLGSYEQYF.

This rearrangement joins TRBV14 to TRBJ2-6; D is unclear. Germline CDR1 SGHDN, CDR2 FVKESK. The CDR3 totals 16 residues. Trimming cost V 3 bases and J 2 bases, with 11 bases left between them. Written as DNA, the CDR3 is TGTGCCAGCAGCCAGAGAAGGGTTGCTGGGGCCAACGTCCTGACTTTC. It yields the protein CASSQRRVAGANVLTF. Full variable domain (outside the CDR3, taken from reference TRBV14 and TRBJ2-6): EAGVTQFPSHSVIEKGQTVTLRCDPISGHDNLYWYRRVMGKEIKFLLHFVKESKQDESGMPNNRFLAERTGGTYSTLKVQPAELEDSGVYFCASSQRRVAGANVLTFGAGSRLTVL.

V and J are TRBV12-3 or TRBV12-4 and TRBJ1-4, with 8 nucleotides matching TRBD1. The CDR3 is made up of 14 amino acids. J was trimmed by 6 bases and V by 4 bases; bases with no gene match: 4. The CDR3 nucleotides read TGTGCCAGCAGTTCGACAGGGGCGGATGAAAAACTGTTTTTT. Translated: CASSSTGADEKLFF.

The genes are TRBV12-3 or TRBV12-4 and TRBJ1-2, with a tentative D call TRBD1 (5 bases). The CDR3 loop spans 11 amino acids. The V end was cut by 4 bases, the J end by 10 bases, with 10 bases between. CDR3 in DNA: TGTGCCAGCAGTTCTAGGACATACTACACCTTC. This codes for CASSSRTYYTF.

The gene calls are TRBV9 and TRBJ1-1; possible D gene TRBD1, 5 bases. CDR1 is SGDLS and CDR2 is YYNGEE in the germline V gene. With 0 bases removed from V and 5 bases from J, the gap between germline ends came to 14 bases. The CDR3 covers 15 residues. In DNA, the CDR3 is TGTGCCAGCAGCGTAGCTTGGGGTGAGGGGACTGAAGCTTTCTTT. As protein: CASSVAWGEGTEAFF.

The chain recombines TRBV12-5 with TRBJ2-1; possibly TRBD2 for D (5 bases). Germline V gives CDR1 LGHNT, CDR2 FRNRAP. The CDR3 loop spans 12 amino acids. V shed 7 bases and J shed 13 bases, with 17 bases lying between them. The DNA for the CDR3 is TGTGCTAGTGCCGCCATCCCGGGGTCCCAGTTCTTC. Residues: CASAAIPGSQFF.

This clonotype was counted between two and nine times. This sequence joins TRBV3-1 and TRBJ1-1; no definite D call. Per germline, CDR1 LGHDT and CDR2 YNNKEL (reference sequence). Deletions cut 0 bases from V and 5 bases from J, with 19 bases between. The CDR3 totals 17 residues. The CDR3 region has the DNA TGTGCCAGCAGCCAAGAAGAGGACCCCACCCGAAGAACTGAAGCTTTCTTT. Encoded protein: CASSQEEDPTRRTEAFF. The full variable domain, its missing parts supplied by reference TRBV3-1 and TRBJ1-1, is DTAVSQTPKYLVTQMGNDKSIKCEQNLGHDTMYWYKQDSKKFLKIMFSYNNKELIINETVPNRFSPKSPDKAHLNLHINSLELGDSAVYFCASSQEEDPTRRTEAFFGQGTRLTVV.

This clonotype was seen ten or more times. This chain connects TRBV18 to TRBJ1-6; 10 bases match TRBD1. V was pared by 3 bases and J by 7 bases, with 6 bases of the junction left unmatched. Germline V gene sequence: CDR1 KGHSH, CDR2 LQKENI. The CDR3 length is 16 residues. CDR3 coding DNA: TGTGCCAGCTCACCGCTAGCGGGACAGGGGAATTCACCCCTCCACTTT. Translation: CASSPLAGQGNSPLHF.